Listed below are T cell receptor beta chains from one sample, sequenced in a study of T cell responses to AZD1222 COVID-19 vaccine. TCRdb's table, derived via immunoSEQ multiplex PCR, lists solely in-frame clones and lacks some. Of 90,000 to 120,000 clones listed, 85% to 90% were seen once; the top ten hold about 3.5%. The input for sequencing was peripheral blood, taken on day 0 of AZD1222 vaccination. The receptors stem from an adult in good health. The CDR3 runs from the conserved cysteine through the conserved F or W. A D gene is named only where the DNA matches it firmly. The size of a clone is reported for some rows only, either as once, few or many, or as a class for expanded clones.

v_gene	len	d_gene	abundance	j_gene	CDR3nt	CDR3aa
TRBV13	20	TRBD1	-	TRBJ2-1	TGTGCCAGCAGCGGGAACCCATACTCCGGGACAGGGGATTTTAGTGATGAGCAGTTCTTC	CASSGNPYSGTGDFSDEQFF
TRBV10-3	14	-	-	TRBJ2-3	TGTGCCATCAGTGAAGCCCGGCCCGTGGATACGCAGTATTTT	CAISEARPVDTQYF
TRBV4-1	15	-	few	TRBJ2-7	TGCGCCAGCAGCCAAGACCCCAGCGGGTTTTACGAGCAGTACTTC	CASSQDPSGFYEQYF
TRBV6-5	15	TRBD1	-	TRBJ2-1	TGTGCCAGCAGCTCGGGACAGTCCTACTACAATGAGCAGTTCTTC	CASSSGQSYYNEQFF
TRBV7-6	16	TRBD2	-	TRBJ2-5	TGTGCCAGCAGCTTAGGGCTAGCGGGGGGGCAAGAGACCCAGTACTTC	CASSLGLAGGQETQYF
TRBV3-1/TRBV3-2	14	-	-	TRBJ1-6	TGTGCCAGCAGCCAAACGACAGGCGGTTCACCCCTCCACTTT	CASSQTTGGSPLHF
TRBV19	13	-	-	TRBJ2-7	TGTGCCAGTAGTAATTCGGGAACGGACGAGCAGTACTTC	CASSNSGTDEQYF
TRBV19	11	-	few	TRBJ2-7	TGTGCCAGTTCGGACAGCTACGAGCAGTACTTC	CASSDSYEQYF
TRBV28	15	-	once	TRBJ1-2	TGTGCCAGCAGTTTAACGAGGACACCTAACTATGGCTACACCTTC	CASSLTRTPNYGYTF
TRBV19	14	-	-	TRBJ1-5	TGTGCCAGTAGCGAATCGGGACGCCATCAGCCCCAGCATTTT	CASSESGRHQPQHF
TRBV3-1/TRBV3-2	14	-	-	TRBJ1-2	TGTGCCAGCAGCCAAGATTTGGGGATGAGTGGCTACACCTTC	CASSQDLGMSGYTF
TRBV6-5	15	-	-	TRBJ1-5	TGTGCCAGCAGCCTAACTCGGGGGGGAAATCAGCCCCAGCATTTT	CASSLTRGGNQPQHF
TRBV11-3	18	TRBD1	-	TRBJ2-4	TGTGCCAGCAGCTCAGAGTATTCGGGACAGAAAGCCAAAAACATTCAGTACTTC	CASSSEYSGQKAKNIQYF
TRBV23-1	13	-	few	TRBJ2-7	TGCGCCAGCAGTCAAGGTGTTTCCTACGAGCAGTACTTC	CASSQGVSYEQYF